This TCR beta chain was found in a study of blood T cell repertoires in COVID-19. Across the study: Samples of COVID-19 (acute and convalescent) were obtained from the United States, Italy and Spain.

The Seattle patients joined while their infection was active and were tracked longitudinally afterward. Germline loops: CDR1 SGHNT, CDR2 YENEEA. The CDR3 is made up of 14 amino acids. V lost 1 base, J lost 5 bases, and 12 bases lay in between. Methods used by the authors: Nucleated cell number was recorded as an estimate derived from reference gene primer amplification. Libraries were prepared by immunoSEQ multiplex PCR; TCRdb keeps only in-frame clonotypes and omits some of them. That table is the source of V, J and clone size, and D and trimming were worked out from the DNA. The table records about 82,000 clones, around 78% of them present only once.

The V and J genes are TRBV11-3 and TRBJ2-7; weak D call: TRBD2 (5 bases). The receptor was derived from a man aged 60 to 75 with COVID-19, enrolled during active disease. Input material: peripheral blood. The CDR3 DNA reads as TGTGCCAGCAGCTTAGCAATTATCGGGGACGAGCAGTACTTC. Protein sequence: CASSLAIIGDEQYF.